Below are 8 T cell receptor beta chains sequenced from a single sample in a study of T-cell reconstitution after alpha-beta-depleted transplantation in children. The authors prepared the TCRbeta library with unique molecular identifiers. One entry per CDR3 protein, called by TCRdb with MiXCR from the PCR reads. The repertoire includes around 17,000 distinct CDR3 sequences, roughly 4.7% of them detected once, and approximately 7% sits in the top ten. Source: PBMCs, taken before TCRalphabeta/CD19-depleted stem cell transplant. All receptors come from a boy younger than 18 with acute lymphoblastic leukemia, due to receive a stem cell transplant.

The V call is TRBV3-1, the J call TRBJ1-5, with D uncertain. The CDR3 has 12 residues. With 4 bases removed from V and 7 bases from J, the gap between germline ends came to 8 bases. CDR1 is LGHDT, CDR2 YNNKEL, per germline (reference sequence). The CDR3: CASSRPGQPQHF. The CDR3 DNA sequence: TGTGCCAGCAGCCGTCCGGGCCAGCCCCAGCATTTT.

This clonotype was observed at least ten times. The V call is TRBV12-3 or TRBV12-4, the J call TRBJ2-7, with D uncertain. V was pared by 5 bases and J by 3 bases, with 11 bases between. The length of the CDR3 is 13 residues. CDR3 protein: CASSPPSLYEQYF. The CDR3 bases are TGTGCCAGCAGTCCCCCCTCACTCTACGAGCAGTACTTC.

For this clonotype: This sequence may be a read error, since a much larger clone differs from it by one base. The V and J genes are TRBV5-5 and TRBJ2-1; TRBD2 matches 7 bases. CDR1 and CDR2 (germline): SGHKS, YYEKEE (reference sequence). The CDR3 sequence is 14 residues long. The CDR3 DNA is TGTGCCATCAGCCCCGGACTAGATACCAATGAGCAGTTCTTC. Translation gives CAISPGLDTNEQFF. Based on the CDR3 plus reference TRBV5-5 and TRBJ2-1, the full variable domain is DAGVTQSPTHLIKTRGQQVTLRCSPISGHKSVSWYQQVLGQGPQFIFQYYEKEERGRGNFPDRFSARQFPNYSSELNVNALLLGDSALYLCAISPGLDTNEQFFGPGTRLTVL.

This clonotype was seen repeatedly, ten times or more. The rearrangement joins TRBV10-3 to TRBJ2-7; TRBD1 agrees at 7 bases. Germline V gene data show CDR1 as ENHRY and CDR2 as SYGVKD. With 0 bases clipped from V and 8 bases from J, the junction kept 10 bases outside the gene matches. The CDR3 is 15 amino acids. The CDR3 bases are TGTGCCATCAGTGAGTCCGGGACAGCCACCTTACAGCAGTACTTC. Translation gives CAISESGTATLQQYF.

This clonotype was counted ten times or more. CDR3 in amino acids: CASSSGLAGANVLTF. The CDR3 DNA follows: TGTGCCAGCAGTTCCGGACTAGCCGGGGCCAACGTCCTGACTTTC. This chain uses TRBV4-2 with TRBJ2-6, with 8 bases identical to TRBD2. Losses at the gene ends were 6 bases for V and 4 bases for J; bases not matched to a gene: 5. This CDR3 comprises 15 residues. From germline, CDR1 is LGHNA and CDR2 YNFKEQ.

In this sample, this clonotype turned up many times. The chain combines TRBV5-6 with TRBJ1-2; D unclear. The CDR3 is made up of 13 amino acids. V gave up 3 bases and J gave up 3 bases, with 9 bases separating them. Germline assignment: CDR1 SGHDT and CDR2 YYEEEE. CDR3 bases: TGTGCCAGCAGCTCGGCGGACGACTATGGCTACACCTTC. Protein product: CASSSADDYGYTF.

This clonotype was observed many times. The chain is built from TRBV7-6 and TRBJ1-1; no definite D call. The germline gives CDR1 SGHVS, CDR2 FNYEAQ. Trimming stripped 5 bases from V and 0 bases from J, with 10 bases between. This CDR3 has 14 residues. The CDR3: CASSPVEMNTEAFF. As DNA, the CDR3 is TGTGCCAGCAGCCCGGTCGAAATGAACACTGAAGCTTTCTTT.

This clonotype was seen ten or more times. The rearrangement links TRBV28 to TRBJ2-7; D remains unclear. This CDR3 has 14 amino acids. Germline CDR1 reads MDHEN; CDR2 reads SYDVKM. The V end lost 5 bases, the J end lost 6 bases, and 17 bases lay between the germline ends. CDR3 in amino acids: CASSPLGIMSEQYF. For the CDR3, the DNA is TGTGCCAGCAGTCCCTTAGGAATAATGTCCGAGCAGTACTTC.